The 16 T cell receptor beta chains below all came from one sample that was sequenced in a study of CD8+CD57+ T cells in acquired aplastic anemia. In patients chosen for sequencing, flow cytometry had shown CD8+CD57+ cell expansion. Profiles of TCR beta VDJ and CDR3 were generated from a genomic DNA template. Via MiXCR, TCRdb re-called the reads, giving one row per CDR3 protein. This sample has 150,000 to 200,000 distinct CDR3 sequences, with 40% to 60% found just once. The sample comprised sorted CD4+, CD8+, or CD8+CD57+ T cells (not recorded which) from PBMCs. These receptors were collected from a human donor with aplastic anemia.

At least ten counts were recorded for this clonotype. The genes are TRBV10-2 and TRBJ2-2, with 7 bases aligning to TRBD2. V trimming: 2 bases; J trimming: 4 bases; junction bases outside the gene matches: 10. CDR1 WSHSY and CDR2 SAAADI come from the germline V gene. The CDR3 has 17 amino acids. CDR3 DNA sequence: TGCGCCAGCAGTGAGACTTGGAGGGAGGGACCCACCGGGGAGCTGTTTTTT. Its translation is CASSETWREGPTGELFF.

This clonotype came up many times. This sequence joins TRBV2 and TRBJ2-3; 9 positions match TRBD1. Germline V gene data show CDR1 as SNHLY and CDR2 as FYNNEI. Trimming removed 5 bases from V and 3 bases from J; junction bases left unmatched: 6. CDR3 length equals 15 residues. The CDR3 protein is CASSSPTGGTDTQYF. The CDR3 nucleotides are TGTGCCAGCAGTTCCCCGACAGGGGGTACAGATACGCAGTATTTT.

This clonotype showed up many times. This chain uses TRBV19 with TRBJ2-5; D uncertain. Trimming shortened V by 3 bases and J by 5 bases, and 16 bases separated the two germline ends. Germline CDR1 LNHDA, CDR2 SQIVND (reference sequence). CDR3 length equals 15 residues. The CDR3 reads CASSMELRSWETQYF. The CDR3 DNA reads TGTGCCAGTAGTATGGAGCTGAGGAGTTGGGAGACCCAGTACTTC.

In this sample, this clonotype turned up a few times. The chain uses TRBV2 and TRBJ2-7; no clear D gene. There are 14 residues in the CDR3. V was trimmed by 2 bases and J by 0 bases, leaving 8 bases between them. Germline V gene data show CDR1 as SNHLY and CDR2 as FYNNEI. The CDR3 coding sequence is TGTGCCAGCAGTGAACGAGTCACCTCCTACGAGCAGTACTTC. This sequence encodes CASSERVTSYEQYF.

J is TRBJ2-7 and V is TRBV28; a possible D gene is TRBD1 (6 bases). The CDR3 has 14 residues. Germline loops: CDR1 MDHEN, CDR2 SYDVKM. V dropped 6 bases and J dropped 3 bases, with 15 bases sitting between them. CDR3 loop: CASSQTGPLYEQYF. CDR3 sequence (DNA): TGTGCCAGCAGCCAGACAGGCCCTCTCTACGAGCAGTACTTC.

The chain combines TRBV2 with TRBJ1-6; maybe TRBD1 (5 bases). V dropped 6 bases and J dropped 2 bases, with 11 bases sitting between them. CDR1 is SNHLY, CDR2 FYNNEI, per germline. This CDR3 spans 15 amino acids. Written as DNA, the CDR3 is TGTGCCAGCAGCGCCAGGGTCCCCTATAATTCACCCCTCCACTTT. Translated, it gives CASSARVPYNSPLHF.

Turning to this clonotype: A read error is possible here, since a much larger clone lies one base away. Here the CDR3 omits its conserved ending phenylalanine or tryptophan, so a read error is the likely source. This sequence joins TRBV9 and TRBJ1-1; a weak D match, TRBD1 (6 bases). The CDR3 is made up of 15 amino acids. In germline, CDR1 is SGDLS, CDR2 YYNGEE. V lost 0 bases and J 4 bases, leaving 13 bases between the germline ends. The CDR3 reads CASSVGSGRGTEAFS. For the CDR3, the DNA is TGTGCCAGCAGCGTAGGATCAGGCAGGGGCACTGAAGCTTTCTCT.

The V gene is TRBV29-1, the J gene TRBJ2-2; 7 nucleotides agree with TRBD1. Germline V lookup: CDR1 SQVTM, CDR2 ANQGSEA. The CDR3 is 13 amino acids. V shed 7 bases and J 3 bases; nucleotides not matched to a gene: 5. The CDR3 region has the DNA TGCAGCGCTGGGACAGTTCACACCGGGGAGCTGTTTTTT. Amino acid sequence: CSAGTVHTGELFF.

This clonotype came up many times. The chain recombines TRBV30 with TRBJ2-3; D is ambiguous. The germline V gene has CDR1 GTSNPN and CDR2 SVGIG (reference sequence). V was shortened by 5 bases and J by 3 bases, with 3 bases between the two germline ends. This CDR3 comprises 10 residues. CDR3 sequence: CAWGTDTQYF. The CDR3 DNA sequence: TGTGCCTGGGGGACAGATACGCAGTATTTT.

In the case of this clonotype: This may come from a read error, since a much larger clone is one base off. This chain uses TRBV4-3 with TRBJ2-1; 8 bases map to TRBD2. CDR3 size: 16 residues. Per the germline V gene, CDR1 is LGHNA and CDR2 is YSLEER. The CDR3 spells CASKRMGVREEGEQSF. For the CDR3, the DNA is TGCGCCAGCAAGAGGATGGGGGTGCGGGAGGAAGGCGAGCAGTCCTTC.

The chain joins TRBV20-1 to TRBJ2-7; 8 nucleotides line up with TRBD2. The CDR3 consists of 11 residues. J lost 7 bases, V lost 1 base, and 0 bases had no gene match. Germline V gene lookup returns CDR1 DFQATT and CDR2 SNEGSKA (reference sequence). The CDR3 is CSARAGGEQYF. Here the CDR3 DNA reads TGCAGTGCTAGAGCGGGGGGGGAGCAGTACTTC.

This clonotype was found many times. The V call is TRBV7-6, the J call TRBJ2-1; 11 bases match TRBD2. The trim removed 5 bases at V and 7 bases at J, leaving 10 bases unmatched. Germline V gene sequence: CDR1 SGHVS, CDR2 FNYEAQ. This CDR3 spans 16 amino acids. The CDR3 DNA is TGTGCCAGCAGCCCGTTACTAGCGGGAGAGGTTAATGAGCAGTTCTTC. Its translation is CASSPLLAGEVNEQFF. The variable domain in full, completed from reference TRBV7-6 and TRBJ2-1, reads GAGVSQSPRYKVTKRGQDVALRCDPISGHVSLYWYRQALGQGPEFLTYFNYEAQQDKSGLPNDRFSAERPEGSISTLTIQRTEQRDSAMYRCASSPLLAGEVNEQFFGPGTRLTVL.

The rearrangement joins TRBV25-1 to TRBJ2-3; TRBD1 aligns across 9 bases. V lost 7 bases to trimming and J lost 4 bases; unmatched junction nucleotides: 6. From germline, CDR1 is MGHDK and CDR2 SYGVNS. The CDR3 runs 14 residues. CDR3 region: CASTGTGSPDTQYF. Here the CDR3 DNA reads TGTGCCAGCACCGGGACAGGGAGTCCAGATACGCAGTATTTT.

This clonotype came up many times. This chain connects TRBV2 to TRBJ2-7; D ambiguous. V lost 0 bases to trimming and J lost 7 bases, with 4 bases between them. The CDR3 sequence is 11 residues long. Germline-derived CDR1 and CDR2 are SNHLY and FYNNEI. In DNA, the CDR3 is TGTGCCAGCAGTGAAGCGGAGGAGCAGTACTTC. The encoded protein is CASSEAEEQYF.

The chain has TRBV2 and TRBJ2-3, with D maybe TRBD1 (5 bases). CDR3 length equals 13 residues. Germline loops: CDR1 SNHLY, CDR2 FYNNEI. V lost 4 bases to trimming and J lost 5 bases, with 10 bases between them. CDR3 amino acids: CASSVGTGDTQYF. Here the CDR3 DNA reads TGTGCCAGCAGTGTAGGTACAGGAGATACGCAGTATTTT.

The V call is TRBV15, the J call TRBJ2-6; the D gene is possibly TRBD2 (6 bases). The CDR3 spans 18 residues. Between the trimmed V and J ends, which lost 1 base and 0 bases, there was a span of 13 bases. Germline-derived CDR1 and CDR2 are LNHNV and YYDKDF (reference sequence). This chain's CDR3 is CATSRAGDSNSGANVLTF. The DNA for the CDR3 is TGTGCCACCAGCAGAGCGGGGGACTCAAACTCTGGGGCCAACGTCCTGACTTTC. The whole variable domain, filled in from reference TRBV15 and TRBJ2-6, reads DAMVIQNPRYQVTQFGKPVTLSCSQTLNHNVMYWYQQKSSQAPKLLFHYYDKDFNNEADTPDNFQSRRPNTSFCFLDIRSPGLGDTAMYLCATSRAGDSNSGANVLTFGAGSRLTVL.